This TCR beta chain was sequenced in a study of cytomegalovirus exposure and HLA in healthy donors. In regard to this clone: Its antigen is undetermined.

Whole-study results and caveats: HLA-A and HLA-B allele assignments for most subjects were reportedly predicted accurately using TCR beta sequences. A previous analysis found most TCR beta V segments productive roughly 87% or roughly 30% of the time. CMV antigen specificity was confirmed in vitro for a few CMV-associated chains. Judged likely to be a sequencing artifact was a cluster of highly shared sequence variants.

60 Vbeta and 13 Jbeta primers were used in PCR. TCRdb keeps only in-frame clones here, not all; method: immunoSEQ multiplex PCR. The top ten clones hold 6.5% to 8% of a sample with 60,000 to 90,000 clones, around 70% of them seen once. The CDR3 is 15 amino acids. Per germline, CDR1 MNHEY and CDR2 SMNVEV (reference sequence). V was clipped by 7 bases and J by 5 bases, with 20 bases between them. The clonotype originates from a middle-aged man in good health and CMV-seropositive. The chain has TRBV27 and TRBJ1-1, with D possibly matching TRBD1 (6 bases). Sequencing was done on a sample of PBMCs. The CDR3 coding sequence is TGTGCCAGCAAGGGACCGGCAGGGGTAGTGACTGAAGCTTTCTTT. Translating gives CASKGPAGVVTEAFF.